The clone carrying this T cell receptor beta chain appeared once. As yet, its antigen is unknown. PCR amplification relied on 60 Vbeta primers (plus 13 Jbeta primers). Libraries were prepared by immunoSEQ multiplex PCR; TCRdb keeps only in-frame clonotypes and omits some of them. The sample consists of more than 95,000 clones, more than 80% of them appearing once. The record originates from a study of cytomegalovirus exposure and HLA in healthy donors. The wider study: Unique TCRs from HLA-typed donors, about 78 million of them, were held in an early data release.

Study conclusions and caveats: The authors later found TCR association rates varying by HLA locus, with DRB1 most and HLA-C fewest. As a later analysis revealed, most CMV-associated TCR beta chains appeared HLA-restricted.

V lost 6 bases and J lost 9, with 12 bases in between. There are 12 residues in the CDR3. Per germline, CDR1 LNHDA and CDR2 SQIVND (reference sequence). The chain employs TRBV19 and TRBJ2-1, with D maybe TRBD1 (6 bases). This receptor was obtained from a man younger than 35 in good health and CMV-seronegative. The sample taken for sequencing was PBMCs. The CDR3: CASRSQGTEQFF. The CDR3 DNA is TGTGCCAGTAGATCACAGGGTACTGAGCAGTTCTTC.